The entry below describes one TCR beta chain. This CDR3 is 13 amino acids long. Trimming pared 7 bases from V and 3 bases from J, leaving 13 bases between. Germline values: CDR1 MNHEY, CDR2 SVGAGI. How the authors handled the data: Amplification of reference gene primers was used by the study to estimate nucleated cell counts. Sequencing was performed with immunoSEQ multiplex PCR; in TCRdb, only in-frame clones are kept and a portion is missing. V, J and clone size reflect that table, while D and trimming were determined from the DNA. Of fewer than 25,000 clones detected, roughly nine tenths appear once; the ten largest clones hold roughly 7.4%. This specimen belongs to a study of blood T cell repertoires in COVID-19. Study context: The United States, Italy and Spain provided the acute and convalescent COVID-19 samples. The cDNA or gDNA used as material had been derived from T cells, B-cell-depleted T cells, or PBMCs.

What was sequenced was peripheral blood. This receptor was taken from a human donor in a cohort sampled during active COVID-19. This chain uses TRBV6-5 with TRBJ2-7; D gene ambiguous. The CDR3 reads CASTSSRHYEQYF. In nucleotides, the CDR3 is TGTGCCAGCACCTCCTCGCGCCACTACGAGCAGTACTTC.